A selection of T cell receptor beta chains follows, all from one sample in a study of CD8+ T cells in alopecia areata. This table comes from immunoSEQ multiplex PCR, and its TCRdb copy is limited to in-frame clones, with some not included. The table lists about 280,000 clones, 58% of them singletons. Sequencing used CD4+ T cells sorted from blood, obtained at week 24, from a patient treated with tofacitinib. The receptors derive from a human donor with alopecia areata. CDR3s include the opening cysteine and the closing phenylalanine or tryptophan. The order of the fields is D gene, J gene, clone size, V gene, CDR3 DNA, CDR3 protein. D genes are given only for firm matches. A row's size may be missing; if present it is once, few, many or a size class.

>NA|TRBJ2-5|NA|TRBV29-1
TGCAGCGTTGTGCCAGCCGCTTACCAAGAGACCCAGTACTTC
CSVVPAAYQETQYF
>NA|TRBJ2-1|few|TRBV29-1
TGCAGCGTTAGCTTTGATTTGGGGGAGCAGTTCTTC
CSVSFDLGEQFF
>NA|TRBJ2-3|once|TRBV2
TGTGCCAGCAGTGAACAGGCGAGTCGGGGCACAGATACGCAGTATTTT
CASSEQASRGTDTQYF
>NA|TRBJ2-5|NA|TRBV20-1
TGCAGTGCTGTGGAAGAGACCCAGTACTTC
CSAVEETQYF
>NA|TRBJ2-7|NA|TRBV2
TGTGCCAGCAGTCCAAGCATTCTAGTCTCCTACGAGCAGTACTTC
CASSPSILVSYEQYF
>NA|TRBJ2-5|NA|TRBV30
TGTGCGTGTCGCCCGGGGTCGGCCCTCAAGACCCAGTACTTC
CACRPGSALKTQYF
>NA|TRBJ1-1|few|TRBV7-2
TGTGCCAGCAGCTCCGGCGTTATCATGAACACTGAAGCTTTCTTT
CASSSGVIMNTEAFF
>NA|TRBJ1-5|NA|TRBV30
TGTGCCTGGAGTCCTCACAGTAGCAATCAGCCCCAGCATTTT
CAWSPHSSNQPQHF
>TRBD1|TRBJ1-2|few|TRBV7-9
TGTGCCAGCAGCGACAGGGGGCGCAAGGTCGATGGCTACACCTTC
CASSDRGRKVDGYTF
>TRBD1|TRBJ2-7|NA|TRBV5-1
TGCGCCAGCAGCTTGGCGGGCAGGGGGATCGAGCAGTACTTC
CASSLAGRGIEQYF
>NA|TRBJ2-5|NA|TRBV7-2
TGTGCCAGCAGCTACCCAGGGGAGACCCAGTACTTC
CASSYPGETQYF